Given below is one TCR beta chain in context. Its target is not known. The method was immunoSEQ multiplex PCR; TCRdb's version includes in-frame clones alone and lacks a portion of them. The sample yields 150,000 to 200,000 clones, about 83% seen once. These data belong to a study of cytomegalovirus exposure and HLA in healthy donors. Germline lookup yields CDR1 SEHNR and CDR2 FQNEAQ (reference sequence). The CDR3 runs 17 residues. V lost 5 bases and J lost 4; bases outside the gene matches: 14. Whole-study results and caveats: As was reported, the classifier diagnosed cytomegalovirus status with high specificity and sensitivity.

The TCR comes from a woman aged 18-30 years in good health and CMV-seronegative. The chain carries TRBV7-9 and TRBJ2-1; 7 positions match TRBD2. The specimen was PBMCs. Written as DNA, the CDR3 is TGTGCCAGCAGCCCCCGTTGGGCTAGCGGAGCATACAATGAGCAGTTCTTC. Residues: CASSPRWASGAYNEQFF.